This T cell receptor beta chain comes out of a study of vaccination effects on CD4 cells after COVID-19. In this sample, this clone turned up a few times. The antigen remains undetermined. Study-level findings and limits: Marked clonal contraction was seen late after vaccination (in both infection- and vaccine-induced clones). Just 1 of 255 vaccine-induced clones in healthy recipients was cross-reactive.

Some clones are missing from TCRdb's copy, which holds only in-frame ones; the method was immunoSEQ multiplex PCR. The sample includes 77,000 or so clones, over 70% seen only once; the top ten take more than 9%. Germline loops: CDR1 SEHNR, CDR2 FQNEAQ (reference sequence). This CDR3 comprises 13 residues. Trimming removed 7 bases at V and 0 bases at J, with 9 bases between. Prior to sequencing, the ViraFEST assay stimulated PBMC with viral peptide pools, which expanded the antigen-specific CD4+ T cells. After more than 9 days in culture, the CD4+ T cells were isolated. People in the vaccine group had not been infected with SARS-CoV-2 before, and their nucleocapsid antibodies were negative. Researchers reported culturing a few million PBMC in each well, adding around 10 IU/ml IL-2 and about 9.6 ug/ml peptides. On day 3 and again on day 7, half the medium was replaced with IL-2 medium.

The TCR originated in a human donor who received a COVID-19 vaccine. Sequencing used CD4+ T cells from PBMCs cultured with SARS-CoV-2 spike peptides, obtained before COVID-19 vaccination. The chain recombines TRBV7-9 with TRBJ1-2, with D tentatively TRBD1 (5 bases). The CDR3 region is CASNQGSNYGYTF. CDR3 coding DNA: TGTGCCAGCAACCAGGGATCTAACTATGGCTACACCTTC.